The rows below give T cell receptor beta chains drawn from one sample of a study of graft-versus-host responses after intestinal transplantation. The repertoire was sequenced with immunoSEQ multiplex PCR; TCRdb's copy has only in-frame clones and lacks some. The sample contains under 90,000 clones, 80% to 95% of which appear only once. The source material was PBMCs, sampled 98 days after intestinal transplantation. These receptors were taken from a human patient who received an intestinal transplant, so some T cells may come from the graft donor. Each CDR3 is given with its conserved first and last residue. Each record gives: clone size, J gene, D gene, V gene, CDR3 DNA, CDR3 protein. A D gene is named only where the DNA matches it firmly. Size values are once, few and many counts, or a class for expanded clones, and some rows have none.

.,TRBJ2-3,TRBD1,TRBV15,TGTGCCACCAGCATGAGGACAGGCTACACAGATACGCAGTATTTT,CATSMRTGYTDTQYF
.,TRBJ2-3,TRBD2,TRBV7-8,TGTGCCAGCAGCTTAGCGCACTCGTGGACTAGCGGCACAGATACGCAGTATTTT,CASSLAHSWTSGTDTQYF
.,TRBJ2-2,.,TRBV7-8,TGTGCCAGCATTTCCGCCTGGGACACAAACACCGGGGAGCTGTTTTTT,CASISAWDTNTGELFF
.,TRBJ2-1,TRBD2,TRBV29-1,TGCAGCGTTTATGGGGTCCTAGCGGGAGGGCCAGTAGATGAGCAGTTCTTC,CSVYGVLAGGPVDEQFF
once,TRBJ2-7,.,TRBV28,TGTGCCAGCAGTTGGCGCAGGGGGGACGAGCAGTACTTC,CASSWRRGDEQYF
.,TRBJ2-1,.,TRBV7-8,TGTGCCAGCAGCCCCAATGAGCAGTTCTTC,CASSPNEQFF
.,TRBJ2-5,.,TRBV7-2,TGTGCCAGCAGCCCCAAAGAGACCCAGTACTTC,CASSPKETQYF
once,TRBJ1-1,.,TRBV7-3,TGTGCCAGCAGCTTAAGCGGGGGTAACACTGAAGCTTTCTTT,CASSLSGGNTEAFF
.,TRBJ2-7,TRBD2,TRBV28,TGTGCCAGCAGTGTTGTACGGGAGGGCTACGAGCAGTACTTC,CASSVVREGYEQYF
.,TRBJ2-7,TRBD2,TRBV5-1,TGCGCCAGCTCAGAAGTTCCGGGGAGGGACGAGCAGTACTTC,CASSEVPGRDEQYF
.,TRBJ2-7,.,TRBV4-1,TGCGCCAGCAGCCAAGAACGGGACATGGACGAGCAGTACTTC,CASSQERDMDEQYF
.,TRBJ1-2,TRBD1,TRBV7-9,TGTGCCAGCAGCTTAGGGACAGGGTACTATGGCTACACCTTC,CASSLGTGYYGYTF
.,TRBJ2-7,TRBD2,TRBV7-9,TGTGCCAGCAGCCGTCGGGGGGGACTAGCGACGTCCGAGCAGTACTTC,CASSRRGGLATSEQYF
.,TRBJ2-5,TRBD1,TRBV11-2,TGTGCCAGCAGCTCGGGACAGGGAGGAGAGACCCAGTACTTC,CASSSGQGGETQYF
.,TRBJ2-4,TRBD2,TRBV19,TGTGCCAGTAGGCCTAGCGGGAGACCCAAAAACATTCAGTACTTC,CASRPSGRPKNIQYF
.,TRBJ1-2,.,TRBV9,TGTGCCAGCAGCGTAGTGGAGGGCTATGGCTACACCTTC,CASSVVEGYGYTF
.,TRBJ1-5,.,TRBV6-6,TGTGCCAGCAGTTACTCGACTGGACAGCCCCAGCATTTT,CASSYSTGQPQHF
.,TRBJ1-6,TRBD1,TRBV12-5,TGTGCTAGATCCGGAGGGACCACACCGGGACAGGGGAGCGCCTATAATTCACCCCTCCACTTT,CARSGGTTPGQGSAYNSPLHF
.,TRBJ2-1,.,TRBV12-2,TGTGCAAGTCGCTTAGCGTCCCGATCCAATGAGCAGTTCTTC,CASRLASRSNEQFF
.,TRBJ1-1,.,TRBV27,TGTGCCAGCAGTTTATTCGGACATATGAACACTGAAGCTTTCTTT,CASSLFGHMNTEAFF
.,TRBJ1-2,TRBD1,TRBV5-6,TGTGCCAGCAGACAGGGGGTCGACTATGGCTACACCTTC,CASRQGVDYGYTF
.,TRBJ2-2,.,TRBV11-1,TGTGCCAGCAGCGCCTCCCCGACAGTCATATTTGACACCGGGGAGCTGTTTTTT,CASSASPTVIFDTGELFF
.,TRBJ1-2,.,TRBV6-5,TGTGCCAGCAGTACCGACGGGGATGGCTACACCTTC,CASSTDGDGYTF
.,TRBJ2-2,TRBD1,TRBV4-2,TGTGCCAGCAGCCAAGATAAGGGGGACAGGGGGCAAGCCGGGGAGCTGTTTTTT,CASSQDKGDRGQAGELFF
.,TRBJ1-5,TRBD1,TRBV6-1,TGTGCCAGCAGTGGGGACAGTTGGCCGAGCAATCAGCCCCAGCATTTT,CASSGDSWPSNQPQHF
.,TRBJ2-1,.,TRBV9,TGTGCCAGCAGCGTAGGAGGGTCCGGGGTACATGAGCAGTTCTTC,CASSVGGSGVHEQFF
.,TRBJ2-1,.,TRBV4-1,TGCGCCAGCAGCCATCTACCCCTGGAGCAGTTCTTC,CASSHLPLEQFF
once,TRBJ2-7,TRBD2,TRBV29-1,TGCAGCGTTGGGGGACTAGCTGACGAGCAGTACTTC,CSVGGLADEQYF
.,TRBJ2-7,TRBD2,TRBV9,TGTGCCAGCAGCCCCGGGACTAGCGGTTCCTACGAGCAGTACTTC,CASSPGTSGSYEQYF
.,TRBJ1-1,.,TRBV6-6,TGTGCCAGCACCGAAGGGCGGCGAACGAGGACTTTCTTT,CASTEGRRTRTFF
.,TRBJ1-5,.,TRBV11-2,TGTGCCAGCAGCTGGTTACAGGAAAAGTATAGCAATCAGCCCCAGCATTTT,CASSWLQEKYSNQPQHF
.,TRBJ2-7,TRBD1,TRBV5-5,TGTGCCAGCAGTCCAGGGGGCGTCGCCTACGAGCAGTACTTC,CASSPGGVAYEQYF
.,TRBJ2-3,TRBD1,TRBV30,TGTGCCTGGACCCGGACAGGGGGCCTCACAGATACGCAGTATTTT,CAWTRTGGLTDTQYF
.,TRBJ1-6,.,TRBV2,TGTGCCAGCAGTCCGGATGCCTATTCACCCCTCCACTTT,CASSPDAYSPLHF
.,TRBJ2-2,.,TRBV14,TGTGCCAGCAGCCAAGTCATCACCGGGGAGCTGTTTTTT,CASSQVITGELFF
.,TRBJ2-3,.,TRBV5-6,TGTGCCAGCAGCTTGATACAGGCCGGAGATACGCAGTATTTT,CASSLIQAGDTQYF
.,TRBJ2-1,TRBD2,TRBV4-1,TGCGCCAGCAGCCAAGCCTTTCCTCCCTGGACTAGCGGGACGTTATACAATGAGCAGTTCTTC,CASSQAFPPWTSGTLYNEQFF
.,TRBJ1-1,TRBD1,TRBV15,TGTGCCACCAGCAGAGATGTGGCAGGGGGATACACTGAAGCTTTCTTT,CATSRDVAGGYTEAFF
.,TRBJ1-1,.,TRBV29-1,TGCAGCGTCGCTCCGGGGAAAGCTTTCTTT,CSVAPGKAFF
.,TRBJ1-1,.,TRBV2,TGTGCCAGCAGTGAACCTGACTCGACCCATGAAGCTTTCTTT,CASSEPDSTHEAFF
.,TRBJ2-1,TRBD2,TRBV6-1,TGTGCCAGCAGTGAAGCGGCGTTAGCGGGAGATGGTGAGCAGTTCTTC,CASSEAALAGDGEQFF
.,TRBJ2-1,.,TRBV27,TGTGCCAGCACCTCCACTTCGAGAGAGCAGTTCTTC,CASTSTSREQFF
few,TRBJ1-1,.,TRBV14,TGTGCCAGCAGTCATACAGGGTTTTTGGGCACTGAAGCTTTCTTT,CASSHTGFLGTEAFF
.,TRBJ1-6,.,TRBV27,TGTGCCAGCTCGTCAGGGGTGGGTAATTCACCCCTCCACTTT,CASSSGVGNSPLHF
once,TRBJ2-3,.,TRBV14,TGTGCCAGCAGCCGAGACTCGTATACGCAGTATTTT,CASSRDSYTQYF
.,TRBJ2-5,.,TRBV10-3,TGTGCCATCAGGTCCGAACAAGAGACCCAGTACTTC,CAIRSEQETQYF
.,TRBJ2-3,.,TRBV28,TGTGCCAGCACCCCGACTGGGCCGGGCACAGATACGCAGTATTTT,CASTPTGPGTDTQYF
.,TRBJ2-2,.,TRBV11-2,TGTGCCAGCAGCTTAGATAGGTTCGGCAGGCGACCCATTACCGGGGAGCTGTTTTTT,CASSLDRFGRRPITGELFF
.,TRBJ2-1,.,TRBV7-2,TGTGCCAGCAGCTTAGAAGACCCTAGCTCCTACAATGAGCAGTTCTTC,CASSLEDPSSYNEQFF
.,TRBJ2-7,.,TRBV6-1,TGTGCCAGCAGAGCGGGACACGTCTACGAGCAGTACTTC,CASRAGHVYEQYF
.,TRBJ2-5,TRBD2,TRBV5-1,TGCGCCAGCAGCTTGGTAGGGCTAGCGGGGGGGCACCCAGACTTC,CASSLVGLAGGHPDF
.,TRBJ1-4,TRBD1,TRBV2,TGTGCCAGCAGTGAACAGGGGGCGAGGATTGATGAAAAACTGTTTTTT,CASSEQGARIDEKLFF
.,TRBJ1-2,.,TRBV29-1,TGCAGCGTGGGCCCCGGAGGGGTAGGCTACACCTTC,CSVGPGGVGYTF
few,TRBJ1-1,.,TRBV28,TGTGCCAGCAGTTTCGGCGAGATTCAGGGGAACACTGAAGCTTTCTTT,CASSFGEIQGNTEAFF
.,TRBJ2-2,TRBD1,TRBV5-1,TGCGCCAGCAGCTTGCTAAGGGGGCAGGGCGGGGAGCTGTTTTTT,CASSLLRGQGGELFF
.,TRBJ2-2,.,TRBV29-1,TGCAGCGTCGCTCGGACCACCGGGGAGCTGTTTTTT,CSVARTTGELFF
.,TRBJ2-3,.,TRBV7-9,TGTGCCAGCAGCTTAGCACAGCCAGGAGATACGCAGTATTTT,CASSLAQPGDTQYF